This TCR beta chain was documented in a study of T cell changes during pregnancy in multiple sclerosis. The V gene's germline CDR1 is MNHEY and CDR2 SMNVEV (reference sequence). The CDR3 totals 14 residues. The V and J ends lost 5 bases and 3 bases respectively, with 13 bases between them. Generated by immunoSEQ multiplex PCR, the TCRdb table keeps only in-frame clones and is missing some. The table records some 80,000 clones, 90% to 95% of them present only once. This material consisted of peripheral blood, taken in the second trimester of pregnancy. V gene TRBV27 combines with J gene TRBJ1-1, with D uncertain. This receptor was obtained from a female donor with multiple sclerosis, enrolled in a pregnancy study. In DNA, the CDR3 is TGTGCCAGCAGTCCCCTGACAATGTACACTGAAGCTTTCTTT. Protein sequence: CASSPLTMYTEAFF.